Listed here is a single TCR beta chain. Its matching antigen is unknown. CDR3 size: 17 residues. V was pared by 2 bases and J by 1 base, with 3 bases of the junction left unmatched. Germline lookup yields CDR1 MDHEN and CDR2 SYDVKM. This entry is derived from a study of cytomegalovirus exposure and HLA in healthy donors. The PCR ran on 60 Vbeta and 13 Jbeta primers. The protocol was immunoSEQ multiplex PCR, while the TCRdb copy is restricted to in-frame clones and leaves out a portion. The sample records under 130,000 clones, over 80% being singletons. Study-wide results and limits: TRBV6-2, TRBV6-3 and other indistinguishable V segments were excluded. Accurate prediction of HLA-A and HLA-B alleles (for most subjects) was reportedly achieved from TCR beta sequences. Despite most TCR sequences being rare, some public TCRs occurred in many donors.

The sequencing sample was made of PBMCs. The V call is TRBV28, the J call TRBJ2-5, with 14 bases fitting TRBD2. The source of this sequence is a man in his late teens or twenties in good health and CMV-seronegative. CDR3 nucleotides: TGTGCCAGCAGTTTAATGGGGACTAGCGGGAGCCAAGAGACCCAGTACTTC. It translates to CASSLMGTSGSQETQYF.